This T cell receptor (beta chain) was identified in a study of tumor-infiltrating lymphocytes in primary liver carcinoma. About the research overall: Samples returned roughly 3.65 to 7.13 million productive TCRbeta reads, a yield that was similar across tissue types.

Making TCR beta cDNA involved approximately 480 ng total RNA and a constant-region primer. Three nested multiplex PCR rounds, a slightly modified ARM-PCR method, built the TCR beta libraries. Investigators reported that the first two PCR rounds, at around 10 cycles each, used TRBV1-TRBV30 forward primers with a C-beta reverse primer. Using its own MiXCR run on the multiplex PCR reads, TCRdb lists one record per CDR3 protein. The sample lists 65,000 to 90,000 distinct CDR3 sequences, 65% to 80% seen once, with roughly a fifth in the top ten. Whole-study results and caveats: Only about 7.5-24% of top clones showed up in all five tumor regions.

This clonotype was seen repeatedly, ten times or more. What it binds is unknown. V gave up 5 bases and J gave up 5 bases, with 12 bases separating them. Germline assignment: CDR1 SGHDN and CDR2 FVKESK. This CDR3 is built from 13 residues. RNA and DNA were co-extracted from roughly 20-30 mg of unsorted bulk tissue. All tumor specimens exceeded 80% viable tumor cells. J is TRBJ2-5 and V is TRBV14; weak D call: TRBD1 (5 bases). Specimen: liver tumor tissue from sampling region 1. Regarding subset: tumor region T1, superior pole. The TCR sequence derives from a man in his forties with primary liver carcinoma and hepatitis B virus infection. The DNA for the CDR3 is TGTGCCAGCAGCTCCAGGGTTTGGGAGACCCAGTACTTC. Translated, it gives CASSSRVWETQYF.